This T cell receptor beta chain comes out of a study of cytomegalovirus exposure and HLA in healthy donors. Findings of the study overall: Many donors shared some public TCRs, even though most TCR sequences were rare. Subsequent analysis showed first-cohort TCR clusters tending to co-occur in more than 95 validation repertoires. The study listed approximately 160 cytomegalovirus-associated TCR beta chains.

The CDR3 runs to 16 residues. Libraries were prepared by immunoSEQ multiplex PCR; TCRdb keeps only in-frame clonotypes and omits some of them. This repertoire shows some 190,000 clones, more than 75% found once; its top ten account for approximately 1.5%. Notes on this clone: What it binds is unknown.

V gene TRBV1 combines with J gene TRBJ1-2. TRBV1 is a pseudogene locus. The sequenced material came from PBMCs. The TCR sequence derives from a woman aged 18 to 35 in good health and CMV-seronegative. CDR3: CTSSQRPYHLLRGYTF. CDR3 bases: TGCACCAGCAGCCAACGCCCTTATCACTTATTACGGGGCTACACCTTC.